This T cell receptor (beta chain) stems from a study of T-cell memory formation after mild COVID-19. This clonotype was counted ten times or more. The antigen is not known. Using its own MiXCR run on the 5' RACE reads, TCRdb lists one record per CDR3 protein. This sample carries about 270,000 distinct CDR3 sequences, 16% of them seen once, and the ten largest clones take 22%. Overall study results and limits: CD4+ clones that contracted lay mainly in CM and EM; CD8+ ones lay in EMRA.

CDR3 length equals 14 residues. Trimming shortened V by 5 bases and J by 8 bases, and 18 bases separated the two germline ends. Material for sequencing was PBMCs or a T cell subset sorted from them (not recorded which). This chain uses TRBV12-3 or TRBV12-4 with TRBJ1-2, with TRBD1 as a possible D gene (6 bases). The clonotype was recovered from a young man who had mild COVID-19 (a few samples of this study predate the infection). Cell type and time point are not known. The CDR3 spells CASSPGGSGGGYTF. DNA of the CDR3: TGTGCCAGCAGTCCGGGGGGTTCCGGGGGCGGCTACACCTTC.